This T cell receptor (beta chain) came from a study of blood T cell repertoires in COVID-19. Study details: PBMCs, B-cell-depleted T cells, or T cells were the source of the cDNA or gDNA that made up the material.

Assay used: immunoSEQ multiplex PCR; TCRdb lists only in-frame clones, some missing. The sample lists approximately 180,000 clones; 88% were seen once. Sequencing was carried out using peripheral blood. This sequence was found in a man aged 35-49 years with active or convalescent COVID-19.

The CDR3 protein is CASRNGPGPQHF. DNA for the CDR3: TGTGCCAGCAGGAATGGTCCCGGGCCCCAGCATTTT. V gene TRBV2 combines with J gene TRBJ1-5; the D is unclear. V lost 6 bases, J lost 9 bases, and 12 bases lay in between. Germline lookup yields CDR1 SNHLY and CDR2 FYNNEI. This CDR3 spans 12 amino acids.